This note documents a single T cell receptor (beta chain) sequence. This sample was included in a study of shared clonotypes between healthy human individuals. Trimming removed 0 bases at V and 1 base at J, with 12 bases between. Germline-derived CDR1 and CDR2 are MGHRA and YSYEKL. The CDR3 contains 17 residues. Deep level was the assay's run setting. Data came from immunoSEQ multiplex PCR; TCRdb stores just in-frame clones and leaves some out. The sample carries around 530,000 clones, around 78% recorded once. The chain has TRBV4-1 and TRBJ2-2, with D unresolved. The specimen was PBMCs. The clonotype originates from a woman aged 40 to 55 in good health. Some clones in this sample may be carry-over from other donors' samples. CDR3 in DNA: TGCGCCAGCAGCCAAGACAGACTGTCAATGAACACCGGGGAGCTGTTTTTT. It translates to CASSQDRLSMNTGELFF.